This T cell receptor beta chain originates from a study of long-term antiretroviral therapy in people with HIV. About the research overall: It was about a decade before the 2015 immediate-ART recommendation that the earliest samples were taken.

Concerning this clone: Its antigen is undetermined. The junction departs from germline at one end; a sequencing error may be responsible.

Version v3.0 of the immunoSEQ assay ran at survey level. Sequencing was intended to reach about 35,000-50,000 T-cell genomes per sample. Produced via immunoSEQ multiplex PCR; TCRdb's table is partial and in-frame only. The sample contains 20,000 to 25,000 clones, 65% to 80% of which appear only once. Study-level findings and limits: Relative to control repertoires, HIV repertoires exhibited narrower CDR3 length ranges.

The sample in question was unsorted PBMCs, obtained 0.5 years after starting antiretroviral therapy. The source of this sequence is a woman aged 40 to 55 with HIV.

In DNA form, the CDR3 reads TGTGCCAGCAGGGAAGGACAGGGCGCTGGCTACACCTTC. It is translated as CASREGQGAGYTF. The chain is built from TRBV2 and TRBJ1-2, with 8 bases identical to TRBD1. This CDR3 spans 13 amino acids. The germline V gene has CDR1 SNHLY and CDR2 FYNNEI.